The subject of this entry is one T cell receptor (beta chain). The antigen is not known. CDR3 length: 18 residues. This cohort consisted of healthy bone marrow donors. The primer mix had 60 Vbeta and 13 Jbeta primers. Using immunoSEQ multiplex PCR, the repertoire was profiled, and TCRdb retains in-frame clones only, with some absent. The data hold roughly 110,000 clones, with approximately 79% observed a single time. The data stem from a study of cytomegalovirus exposure and HLA in healthy donors. Broader study findings: In an earlier analysis, about 87% or about 30%: the productive usage of most TCR beta V segments. The authors reported that TCR beta sequences could predict HLA-A and HLA-B alleles. These predictions were accurate for most subjects in the first cohort. The study dropped some indistinguishable V segments, TRBV6-2 and TRBV6-3 among them.

Sequencing was performed on PBMCs. V and J are TRBV21-1 and TRBJ2-5; the tabulated D call, TRBD2, remains unverified against the DNA. TRBV21-1 corresponds to a pseudogene. This sequence originates from a woman in her forties in good health and CMV-seropositive. In DNA form, the CDR3 reads TGTGCCAGCAGCAAAGTGGGGATCAGGACTAGCGAGCAAGAGACCCAGTACTTC. Protein: CASSKVGIRTSEQETQYF.